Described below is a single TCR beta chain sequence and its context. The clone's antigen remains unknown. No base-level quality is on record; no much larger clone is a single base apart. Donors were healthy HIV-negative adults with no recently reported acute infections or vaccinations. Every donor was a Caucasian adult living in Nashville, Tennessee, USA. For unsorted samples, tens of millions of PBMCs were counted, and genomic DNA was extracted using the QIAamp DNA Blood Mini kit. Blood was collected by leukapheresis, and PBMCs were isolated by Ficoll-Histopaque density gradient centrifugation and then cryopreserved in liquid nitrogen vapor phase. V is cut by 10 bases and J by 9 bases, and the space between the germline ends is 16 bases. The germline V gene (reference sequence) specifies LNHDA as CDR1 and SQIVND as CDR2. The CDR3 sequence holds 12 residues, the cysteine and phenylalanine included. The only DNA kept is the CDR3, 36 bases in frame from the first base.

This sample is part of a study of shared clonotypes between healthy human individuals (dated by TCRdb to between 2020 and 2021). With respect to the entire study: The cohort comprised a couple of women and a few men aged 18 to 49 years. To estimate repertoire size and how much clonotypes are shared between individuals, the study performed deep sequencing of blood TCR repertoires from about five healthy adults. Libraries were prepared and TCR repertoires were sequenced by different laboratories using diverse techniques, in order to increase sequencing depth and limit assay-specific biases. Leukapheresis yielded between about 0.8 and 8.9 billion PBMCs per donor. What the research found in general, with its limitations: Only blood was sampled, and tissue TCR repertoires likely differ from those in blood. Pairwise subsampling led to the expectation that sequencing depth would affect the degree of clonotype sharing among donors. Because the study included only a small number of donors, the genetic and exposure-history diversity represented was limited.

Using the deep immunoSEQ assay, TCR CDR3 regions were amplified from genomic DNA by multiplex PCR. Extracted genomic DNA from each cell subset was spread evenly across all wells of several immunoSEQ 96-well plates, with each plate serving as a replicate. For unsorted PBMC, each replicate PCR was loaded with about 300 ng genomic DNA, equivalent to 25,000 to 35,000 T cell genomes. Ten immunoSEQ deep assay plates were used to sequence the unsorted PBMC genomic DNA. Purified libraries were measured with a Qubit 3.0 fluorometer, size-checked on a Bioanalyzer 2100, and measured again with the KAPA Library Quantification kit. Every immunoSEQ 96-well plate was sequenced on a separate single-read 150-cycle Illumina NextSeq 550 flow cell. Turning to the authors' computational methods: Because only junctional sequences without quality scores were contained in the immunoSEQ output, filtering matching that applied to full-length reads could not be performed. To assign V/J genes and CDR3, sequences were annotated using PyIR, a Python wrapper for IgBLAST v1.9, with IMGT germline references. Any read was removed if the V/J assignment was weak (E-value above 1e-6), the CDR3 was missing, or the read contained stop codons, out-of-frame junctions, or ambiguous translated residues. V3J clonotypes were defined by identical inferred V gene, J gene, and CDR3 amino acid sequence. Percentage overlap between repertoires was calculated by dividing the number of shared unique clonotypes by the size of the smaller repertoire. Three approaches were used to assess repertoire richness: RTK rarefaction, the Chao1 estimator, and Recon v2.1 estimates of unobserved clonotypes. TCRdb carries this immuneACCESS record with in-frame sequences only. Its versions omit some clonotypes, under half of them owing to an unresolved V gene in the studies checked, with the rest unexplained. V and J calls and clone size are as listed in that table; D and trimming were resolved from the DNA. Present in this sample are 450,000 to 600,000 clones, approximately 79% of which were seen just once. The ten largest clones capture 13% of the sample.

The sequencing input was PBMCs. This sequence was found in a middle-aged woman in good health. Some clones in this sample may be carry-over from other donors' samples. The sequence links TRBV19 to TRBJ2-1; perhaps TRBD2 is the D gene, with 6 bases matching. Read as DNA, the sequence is TGTGCCACCTCGGAGGGTCTGAGTGAGCAGTTCTTC. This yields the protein CATSEGLSEQFF. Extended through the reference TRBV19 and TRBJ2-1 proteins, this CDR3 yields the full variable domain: DGGITQSPKYLFRKEGQNVTLSCEQNLNHDAMYWYRQDPGQGLRLIYYSQIVNDFQKGDIAEGYSVSREKKESFPLTVTSAQKNPTAFYLCATSEGLSEQFFGPGTRLTVL.